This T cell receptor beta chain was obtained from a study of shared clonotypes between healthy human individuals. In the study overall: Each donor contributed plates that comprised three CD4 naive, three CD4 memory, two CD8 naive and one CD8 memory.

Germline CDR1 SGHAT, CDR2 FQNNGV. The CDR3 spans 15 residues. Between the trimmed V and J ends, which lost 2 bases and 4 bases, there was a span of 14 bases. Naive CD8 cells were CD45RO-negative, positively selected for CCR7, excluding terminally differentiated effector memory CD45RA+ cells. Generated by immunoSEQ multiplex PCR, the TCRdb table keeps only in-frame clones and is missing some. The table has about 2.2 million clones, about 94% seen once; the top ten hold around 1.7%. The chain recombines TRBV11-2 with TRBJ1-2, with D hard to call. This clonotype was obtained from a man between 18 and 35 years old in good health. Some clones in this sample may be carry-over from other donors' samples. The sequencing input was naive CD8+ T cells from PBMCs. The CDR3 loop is CASSLWGGSLYGYTF. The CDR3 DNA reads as TGTGCCAGCAGCTTATGGGGAGGGAGCCTCTATGGCTACACCTTC. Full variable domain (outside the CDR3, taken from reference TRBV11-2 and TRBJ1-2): EAGVAQSPRYKIIEKRQSVAFWCNPISGHATLYWYQQILGQGPKLLIQFQNNGVVDDSQLPKDRFSAERLKGVDSTLKIQPAKLEDSAVYLCASSLWGGSLYGYTFGSGTRLTVV.